This entry is about one T cell receptor (beta chain). These data originate in a study of blood T cell repertoires in COVID-19. Germline V CDR1 and CDR2: SEHNR, FQNEAQ (reference sequence). The CDR3 consists of 16 residues. Trimming removed 2 bases from V and 3 bases from J; junction bases left unmatched: 6. The table came from immunoSEQ multiplex PCR; TCRdb's copy has only in-frame clones and leaves some out. The sample records approximately 160,000 clones, more than 75% being singletons. This chain joins TRBV7-9 and TRBJ1-4; 7 bases fit TRBD1. The sample consisted of peripheral blood. The origin of this receptor is a man aged 55 to 70 with COVID-19, enrolled during active disease. CDR3 coding DNA: TGTGCCAGCAGCTTATACAGGGGCGGCTCTAATGAAAAACTGTTTTTT. Protein product: CASSLYRGGSNEKLFF.